This TCR beta chain stems from a study of siplizumab effects on memory and regulatory T cells. The CDR3 is 15 amino acids. The germline CDR1 and CDR2 sequences are KGHSH and LQKENI. The V and J ends lost 6 bases and 3 bases respectively, with 15 bases between them. A word on this clone: Its antigen is still unknown.

Study results and limitations: With siplizumab, Treg-derived clones averaged around 70% of mappable alloreactive CD4+ clones, versus around 25% in controls. Left unconfirmed was the suppressive function of proliferating Tregs from siplizumab cultures. Both greater diversity than memory cells and a major contribution to the alloresponse seemed to characterize naive T cells.

TCRdb's table, derived via immunoSEQ multiplex PCR, lists solely in-frame clones and lacks some. The sample records 90,000 to 110,000 clones, just over 90% being singletons. This rearrangement joins TRBV18 to TRBJ1-5; no firm D call. This sequence was found in a human donor in good health. The sample was Tregs sorted from blood. The DNA of the CDR3 is TGTGCCAGCTCCCGGGGTCTAGAGGACAATCAGCCCCAGCATTTT. Amino acids: CASSRGLEDNQPQHF.